This TCR beta chain is drawn from a study of T cells after yellow fever vaccination. Trimming pared 6 bases from V and 2 bases from J, leaving 7 bases between. This CDR3 has 12 residues. A single record per CDR3 protein comes from TCRdb applying MiXCR to the 5' RACE reads. The sample lists approximately 510,000 distinct CDR3 sequences; around a fifth were seen once. The sample holds many counts of this clonotype. This receptor was obtained from a man between 18 and 35 years old who received the YFV17D yellow fever vaccine. The starting material was PBMCs, obtained about 21 days after the first yellow fever vaccination. V is TRBV12-3 or TRBV12-4 and J is TRBJ1-2, with unresolved D. The CDR3 loop is CASSAVNYGYTF. The CDR3 bases are TGTGCCAGCAGCGCGGTAAACTATGGCTACACCTTC.